This TCR beta chain was profiled in a study of T-cell memory formation after mild COVID-19. V shed 3 bases and J shed 3 bases, with 4 bases lying between them. This CDR3 has 12 amino acids. Germline CDR1 is SGHVS and CDR2 is FQNEAQ. As concerns this clonotype: Its antigen remains unknown.

TCR alpha and TCR beta cDNA libraries carrying sample barcodes and UMIs were produced by 5'RACE using constant-segment primers. TCRdb processed the 5' RACE reads anew with MiXCR; each CDR3 protein has one entry. The table includes around 100,000 distinct CDR3 sequences, roughly 20% detected once. General study points: A second wave expanding day 15 to 37 was CD4+-biased; contracting clones were balanced.

This receptor was obtained from a man in his late teens or twenties who had mild COVID-19 (a few samples of this study predate the infection). Cell type and time point are not known. The rearrangement joins TRBV7-8 to TRBJ2-3, with D unclear. Sequencing was performed on PBMCs or a T cell subset sorted from them (not recorded which). CDR3 loop: CASSFGTDTQYF. The CDR3 nucleotides are TGTGCCAGCAGCTTTGGTACAGATACGCAGTATTTT.